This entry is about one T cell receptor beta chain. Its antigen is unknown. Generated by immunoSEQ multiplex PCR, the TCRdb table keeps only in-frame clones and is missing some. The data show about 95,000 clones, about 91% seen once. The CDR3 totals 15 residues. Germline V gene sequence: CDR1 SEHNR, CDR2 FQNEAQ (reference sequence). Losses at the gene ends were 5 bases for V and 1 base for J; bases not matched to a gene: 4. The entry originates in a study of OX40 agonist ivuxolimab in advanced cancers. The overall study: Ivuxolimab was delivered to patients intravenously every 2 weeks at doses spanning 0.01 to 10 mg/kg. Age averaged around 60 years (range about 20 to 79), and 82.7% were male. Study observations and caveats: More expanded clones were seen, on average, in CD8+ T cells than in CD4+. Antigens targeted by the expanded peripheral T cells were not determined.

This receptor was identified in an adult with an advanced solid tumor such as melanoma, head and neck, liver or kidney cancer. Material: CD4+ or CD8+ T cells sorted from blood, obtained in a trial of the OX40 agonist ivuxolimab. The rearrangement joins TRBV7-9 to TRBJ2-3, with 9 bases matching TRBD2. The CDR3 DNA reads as TGTGCCAGCAGCCGGACTAGCGATCGCACAGATACGCAGTATTTT. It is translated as CASSRTSDRTDTQYF.